This T cell receptor (beta chain) was retrieved from a study of T cell changes during pregnancy in multiple sclerosis. Data came from immunoSEQ multiplex PCR; TCRdb stores just in-frame clones and leaves some out. The table includes some 60,000 clones, roughly nine tenths detected once. Germline trimming cut 5 bases from V and 2 bases from J; bases unmatched to any gene: 5. Germline V CDR1 and CDR2: LNHDA, SQIVND (reference sequence). This CDR3 is 14 amino acids long. The source was peripheral blood, collected in the first trimester of pregnancy. The chain carries TRBV19 and TRBJ1-1; 7 bases align to TRBD1. The sequence was collected from a female donor in good health, enrolled as a control in a pregnancy study. In DNA form, the CDR3 reads TGTGCCAGTAGTCTTAACAGGGGAAACACTGAAGCTTTCTTT. Translating gives CASSLNRGNTEAFF.